The 27 T cell receptor beta chains listed next were all sequenced from one sample in a study of CD8 T cells in Susac syndrome. Random hexamers primed reverse transcription of about 0.5 to 1 ug RNA. TCRdb used MiXCR to reprocess the immunoSEQ multiplex PCR reads, holding one entry per CDR3 protein. In the table there are approximately 120,000 distinct CDR3 sequences, about 93% of which are singletons. The source material was CD4+ T cells from PBMCs. All receptors come from a human donor in good health.

The rearrangement joins TRBV5-1 to TRBJ2-3; TRBD2 agrees at 7 bases. Germline V lookup: CDR1 SGHRS, CDR2 YFSETQ. V shed 4 bases and J 4 bases; nucleotides not matched to a gene: 12. The CDR3 is made up of 16 amino acids. As DNA, the CDR3 is TGCGCCAGCAGCCCCACCGGGGGACTAAGCGCAGATACGCAGTATTTT. Translated, it gives CASSPTGGLSADTQYF.

This clonotype was observed a single time. The chain employs TRBV7-2 and TRBJ1-6; D gene ambiguous. V was clipped by 1 base and J by 5 bases, with 9 bases between them. The V gene's germline CDR1 is SGHTA and CDR2 FQGNSA. CDR3 size: 15 residues. The CDR3 DNA sequence: TGTGCCAGCAGCTTAGTCGGGCACAATAATTCACCCCTCCACTTT. This encodes CASSLVGHNNSPLHF.

The rearrangement joins TRBV6-2 or TRBV6-3 to TRBJ2-3, with 7 positions matching TRBD2. CDR3 size: 15 residues. V was pared by 5 bases and J by 5 bases, with 10 bases of the junction left unmatched. From germline, CDR1 is MNHEY and CDR2 SVGEGT. This CDR3 is CASSTTSRWKDTQYF. CDR3 DNA sequence: TGTGCCAGCAGTACGACTAGCAGGTGGAAAGATACGCAGTATTTT.

The chain is built from TRBV27 and TRBJ2-1; D gene uncertain. The CDR3 spans 15 residues. The V gene's germline CDR1 is MNHEY and CDR2 SMNVEV (reference sequence). V lost 3 bases and J 5 bases, leaving 14 bases between the germline ends. The CDR3, as DNA: TGTGCCAGCAGTTTGGTCATAGCAGAACACAATGAGCAGTTCTTC. Translation: CASSLVIAEHNEQFF.

This rearrangement joins TRBV12-3 or TRBV12-4 to TRBJ1-6; D is perhaps TRBD1 (5 bases). The length of the CDR3 is 14 residues. V lost 8 bases and J lost 9, with 17 bases in between. For the CDR3, the DNA is TGTGCCAGCGGTGTAACAGGTACCCCTTCACCCCTCCACTTT. Amino acids: CASGVTGTPSPLHF.

The chain employs TRBV15 and TRBJ1-1; D is perhaps TRBD1 (6 bases). Germline CDR1 LNHNV, CDR2 YYDKDF (reference sequence). With 3 bases removed from V and 1 base from J, the gap between germline ends came to 12 bases. CDR3 length: 15 residues. CDR3 sequence (DNA): TGTGCCACCAGCAGGGCAGGGGTCCCGAACACTGAAGCTTTCTTT. It translates to CATSRAGVPNTEAFF.

This clonotype was observed once. This chain joins TRBV19 and TRBJ1-5; D remains ambiguous. Between the trimmed V and J ends, which lost 5 bases and 5 bases, there was a span of 10 bases. This CDR3 region has 13 residues. In germline, CDR1 is LNHDA, CDR2 SQIVND (reference sequence). In DNA, the CDR3 is TGTGCCAGTAGTGATCGGTACGATCAGCCCCAGCATTTT. Amino acid sequence: CASSDRYDQPQHF. Supplemented by reference TRBV19 and TRBJ1-5, the full variable domain reads DGGITQSPKYLFRKEGQNVTLSCEQNLNHDAMYWYRQDPGQGLRLIYYSQIVNDFQKGDIAEGYSVSREKKESFPLTVTSAQKNPTAFYLCASSDRYDQPQHFGDGTRLSIL.

This clonotype was seen just once. This chain connects TRBV15 to TRBJ2-1; 10 bases are a match to TRBD1. V was clipped by 2 bases and J by 7 bases; unmatched bases: 11. CDR3 length: 17 residues. The germline V gene has CDR1 LNHNV and CDR2 YYDKDF (reference sequence). CDR3 region: CATSRSRPGQGTNEQFF. CDR3 DNA sequence: TGTGCCACCAGCAGAAGTCGCCCGGGACAGGGGACAAATGAGCAGTTCTTC.

The chain links TRBV5-1 to TRBJ2-6; the match to TRBD1 covers 8 bases. V shed 3 bases and J 0 bases; nucleotides not matched to a gene: 11. This CDR3 has 19 amino acids. Per germline, CDR1 SGHRS and CDR2 YFSETQ. CDR3 sequence: CASSSGQGQLNSGANVLTF. CDR3 sequence (DNA): TGCGCCAGCAGCTCAGGACAGGGTCAACTCAACTCTGGGGCCAACGTCCTGACTTTC.

The V and J genes are TRBV7-8 and TRBJ2-4; 8 bases are a match to TRBD1. The CDR3 is 14 amino acids. J lost 7 bases, V lost 5 bases, and 7 bases had no gene match. CDR1 is SGHVS and CDR2 is FQNEAQ in the germline V gene. The CDR3 region has the DNA TGTGCCAGCAGCCGAGGACAGGGAACGAACATTCAGTACTTC. Protein product: CASSRGQGTNIQYF.

V usage is TRBV12-3 or TRBV12-4 and J usage is TRBJ2-5; D call uncertain. V was cut by 6 bases and J by 9 bases, with 20 bases left in between. This CDR3 comprises 14 residues. The CDR3 region has the DNA TGTGCCAGCAGCCCCCAGACTCGCGGTGGGGCCCAGTACTTC. Encoded protein: CASSPQTRGGAQYF.

This rearrangement joins TRBV7-2 to TRBJ2-1, with TRBD2 identical over 13 bases. The V and J ends lost 6 bases and 4 bases, in that order; junction bases with no gene match: 6. CDR1 and CDR2 from the germline V gene are SGHTA and FQGNSA. The CDR3 covers 16 residues. CDR3 in DNA: TGTGCCAGCAGGGAACTAGCGGGGGGGGCTTACAATGAGCAGTTCTTC. This encodes CASRELAGGAYNEQFF.

This clonotype is a singleton in its sample. CDR3 sequence: CASSPLASGGSSLQYF. The CDR3 region has the DNA TGTGCCAGCTCACCGCTAGCTAGCGGGGGTTCGTCACTTCAGTACTTC. This rearrangement joins TRBV18 to TRBJ2-4; 10 bases map to TRBD2. This CDR3 is built from 16 residues. Germline CDR1 reads KGHSH; CDR2 reads LQKENI. The V gene end was trimmed by 3 bases and the J gene end by 11 bases; junction bases not matched to a gene: 13.

The chain is built from TRBV29-1 and TRBJ2-7, with 9 bases aligning to TRBD2. Per the germline V gene, CDR1 is SQVTM and CDR2 is ANQGSEA. The CDR3 is 13 amino acids. J lost 2 bases, V lost 5 bases, and 4 bases had no gene match. The CDR3 bases are TGCAGCGTTTCTAGCGGGACACCCTACGAGCAGTACTTC. Protein: CSVSSGTPYEQYF.

The V and J genes are TRBV12-3 or TRBV12-4 and TRBJ1-2; 7 positions match TRBD1. The CDR3 consists of 19 residues. J was trimmed by 3 bases and V by 5 bases; bases with no gene match: 21. The CDR3 DNA sequence: TGTGCCAGCAGTGGTACAGATCCGGGACAGAATCCTCCGGACTATGGCTACACCTTC. This translates into CASSGTDPGQNPPDYGYTF.

This clonotype was recorded only once. The J gene is TRBJ2-5, the V gene TRBV12-3 or TRBV12-4; 9 nucleotides agree with TRBD2. Germline trimming cut 6 bases from V and 0 bases from J; bases unmatched to any gene: 5. The CDR3 has 15 residues. CDR3: CASSLTSGYQETQYF. The DNA for the CDR3 is TGTGCCAGCAGCTTAACTAGCGGGTACCAAGAGACCCAGTACTTC.

The gene calls are TRBV6-1 and TRBJ1-2; D unresolved. CDR3 length equals 15 residues. Trimming stripped 7 bases from V and 4 bases from J, with 19 bases between. CDR1 is MNHNS, CDR2 SASEGT, per germline. The CDR3 loop is CASNLASDGPYGYTF. As DNA, the CDR3 is TGTGCCAGCAACCTTGCGTCGGACGGCCCCTATGGCTACACCTTC.

The chain recombines TRBV7-9 with TRBJ2-7; no definite D call. This CDR3 contains 11 residues. The germline V gene encodes CDR1 SEHNR and CDR2 FQNEAQ (reference sequence). V was clipped by 5 bases and J by 7 bases, with 9 bases between them. CDR3 sequence reads: CASSPDLEQYF. DNA of the CDR3: TGTGCCAGCAGCCCAGACCTAGAGCAGTACTTC.

The rearrangement uses TRBV6-2 or TRBV6-3 and TRBJ2-1; D uncertain. Germline V gene lookup returns CDR1 MNHEY and CDR2 SVGEGT. The CDR3 is 12 amino acids. With 6 bases removed from V and 5 bases from J, the gap between germline ends came to 8 bases. The CDR3 region is CASRPNDNEQFF. The CDR3 DNA follows: TGTGCCAGCAGACCGAATGACAATGAGCAGTTCTTC.

This rearrangement joins TRBV6-1 to TRBJ1-6; weak D call: TRBD1 (6 bases). The CDR3 contains 16 residues. Trimming stripped 6 bases from V and 0 bases from J, with 12 bases between. In germline, CDR1 is MNHNS, CDR2 SASEGT. CDR3 in amino acids: CASSHQGFSYNSPLHF. CDR3 sequence (DNA): TGTGCCAGCAGCCATCAGGGGTTCTCCTATAATTCACCCCTCCACTTT.

This rearrangement joins TRBV7-2 to TRBJ2-5; D may be TRBD1 (5 bases). This CDR3 is 11 amino acids long. V was trimmed by 8 bases and J by 5 bases, leaving 9 bases between them. CDR1 is SGHTA and CDR2 is FQGNSA in the germline V gene. CDR3 coding DNA: TGTGCCAGCGGACAAATGGAGACCCAGTACTTC. It yields the protein CASGQMETQYF.

V is TRBV9 and J is TRBJ2-1; D call uncertain. V lost 4 bases and J 5 bases, leaving 13 bases between the germline ends. This CDR3 is built from 14 residues. Looked up from germline, CDR1 is SGDLS and CDR2 is YYNGEE. DNA for the CDR3: TGTGCCAGCAGCCCCCGTCGGGTCCACAATGAGCAGTTCTTC. This sequence encodes CASSPRRVHNEQFF.

The chain recombines TRBV20-1 with TRBJ1-2; no clear D gene. V was cut by 3 bases and J by 5 bases, with 10 bases left in between. The germline V gene has CDR1 DFQATT and CDR2 SNEGSKA (reference sequence). The CDR3 covers 12 residues. The CDR3 loop reads CSASQQSYGYTF. CDR3 DNA: TGCAGTGCTAGCCAACAGTCGTATGGCTACACCTTC.

This clonotype has only one observation. This rearrangement joins TRBV4-3 to TRBJ1-1; D might be TRBD1 (5 bases). The CDR3 is 14 residues long. Germline V gene sequence: CDR1 LGHNA, CDR2 YSLEER. The germline V and J ends were trimmed by 4 bases and 3 bases, with 12 bases remaining between them. The CDR3 region has the DNA TGCGCCAGCAGCCCGGGCAGGGCGGACACTGAAGCTTTCTTT. This translates into CASSPGRADTEAFF.

The J gene is TRBJ1-1, the V gene TRBV3-1; 8 bases match TRBD1. Germline V gene data show CDR1 as LGHDT and CDR2 as YNNKEL (reference sequence). The CDR3 is 17 residues long. V gave up 1 base and J gave up 3 bases; unmatched junction bases: 10. The CDR3 DNA reads as TGTGCCAGCAGCCAAGGGACAGGGATAAGGTACGACACTGAAGCTTTCTTT. Amino acids: CASSQGTGIRYDTEAFF.

This chain links TRBV20-1 with TRBJ2-1; 7 bases match TRBD1. V gave up 6 bases and J gave up 13 bases; unmatched junction bases: 12. The CDR3 covers 12 residues. Germline CDR1 and CDR2: DFQATT and SNEGSKA (reference sequence). This CDR3 reads CSAPGQPTQQFF. For the CDR3, the DNA is TGCAGTGCCCCGGGACAGCCTACGCAACAGTTCTTC.

This rearrangement joins TRBV20-1 to TRBJ1-2; D gene uncertain. V was shortened by 0 bases and J by 3 bases, with 14 bases between the two germline ends. The CDR3 loop spans 15 amino acids. Germline CDR1 reads DFQATT; CDR2 reads SNEGSKA (reference sequence). CDR3 nucleotide sequence: TGCAGTGCTAGAGATACCGCGGAAGGTCACTATGGCTACACCTTC. Protein: CSARDTAEGHYGYTF.